Presented here are 10 T cell receptor beta chains from one specimen sequenced in a study of T cell responses to AZD1222 COVID-19 vaccine. Method: immunoSEQ multiplex PCR; TCRdb's copy keeps in-frame clones and lacks some. Of about 97,000 clones in the sample, about 89% were seen once. This specimen was peripheral blood, taken on day 0 of AZD1222 vaccination. Receptors were obtained from an adult in good health.

This sequence joins TRBV24-1 and TRBJ1-5, with 11 bases lining up with TRBD1. Unmatched junction bases numbered 8, after V lost 3 bases and J lost 5 bases. Germline CDR1 is KGHDR and CDR2 is SFDVKD. This CDR3 has 17 amino acids. CDR3 sequence reads: CATSDTPGQGVYQPQHF. CDR3 DNA sequence: TGTGCCACCAGTGATACCCCGGGACAGGGGGTCTATCAGCCCCAGCATTTT.

In its sample, this clone was seen a few times. The J gene is TRBJ1-1, the V gene TRBV5-1; tentatively, D is TRBD1 (6 bases). V was cut by 4 bases and J by 4 bases, with 11 bases left in between. Germline lookup yields CDR1 SGHRS and CDR2 YFSETQ. The CDR3 is made up of 13 amino acids. CDR3 nucleotide sequence: TGCGCCAGCAGCGCCACAGGGATCACTGAAGCTTTCTTT. Translation: CASSATGITEAFF.

This chain uses TRBV5-1 with TRBJ1-1, with D perhaps matching TRBD1 (5 bases). V gave up 4 bases and J gave up 3 bases, with 10 bases separating them. This CDR3 region has 13 residues. Germline values: CDR1 SGHRS, CDR2 YFSETQ. The CDR3 bases are TGCGCCAGCAGCCCCGGGACGGACACTGAAGCTTTCTTT. Amino acids: CASSPGTDTEAFF.

The chain links TRBV11-2 to TRBJ2-3; D possibly corresponds to TRBD2 (5 bases). Germline V lookup: CDR1 SGHAT, CDR2 FQNNGV. The CDR3 covers 17 residues. The germline V and J ends were trimmed by 1 base and 1 base, with 15 bases remaining between them. The CDR3 is CASSLGFRELRTDTQYF. The CDR3 DNA follows: TGTGCCAGCAGCTTAGGGTTTAGGGAGCTGCGCACAGATACGCAGTATTTT.

V usage is TRBV18 and J usage is TRBJ1-2; tentatively, D is TRBD1 (5 bases). Trimming left V 2 bases short and J 4 bases short, with 17 bases between. The germline V gene encodes CDR1 KGHSH and CDR2 LQKENI. This CDR3 region has 16 residues. CDR3 in amino acids: CASSPNQLTAGYGYTF. CDR3 DNA sequence: TGTGCCAGCTCACCAAACCAATTGACAGCTGGCTATGGCTACACCTTC.

J is TRBJ2-7 and V is TRBV29-1; 7 nucleotides align to TRBD1. The V gene end was trimmed by 4 bases and the J gene end by 2 bases; junction bases not matched to a gene: 2. CDR3 length equals 12 residues. Germline lookup yields CDR1 SQVTM and CDR2 ANQGSEA. The CDR3 reads CSVAGQTYEQYF. In DNA, the CDR3 is TGCAGCGTTGCGGGACAGACCTACGAGCAGTACTTC.

The DNA of the CDR3 is TGTGCCAGCTCACCCGGGGCTAGCGGGAGTTTCGAGCAGTACTTC. Translating it yields CASSPGASGSFEQYF. This chain connects TRBV18 to TRBJ2-7; 10 bases match TRBD2. After removal of 3 bases from V and 6 bases from J, the junction contained 8 bases not matched to a gene. Germline loops: CDR1 KGHSH, CDR2 LQKENI. This CDR3 spans 15 amino acids.

This clone was detected only once. The chain links TRBV18 to TRBJ1-4; 8 bases fit TRBD1. The length of the CDR3 is 16 residues. V dropped 4 bases and J dropped 4; count of bases not matched to a gene: 8. Per germline, CDR1 KGHSH and CDR2 LQKENI. The CDR3 DNA is TGTGCCAGCTCACTGAACTCGGGACAGGATAATGAAAAACTGTTTTTT. Its protein is CASSLNSGQDNEKLFF. The variable domain in full, with the rest retrieved from reference TRBV18 and TRBJ1-4, is NAGVMQNPRHLVRRRGQEARLRCSPMKGHSHVYWYRQLPEEGLKFMVYLQKENIIDESGMPKERFSAEFPKEGPSILRIQQVVRGDSAAYFCASSLNSGQDNEKLFFGSGTQLSVL.

The chain combines TRBV28 with TRBJ1-2, with a tentative D call TRBD1 (6 bases). The CDR3 has 13 amino acids. The germline gives CDR1 MDHEN, CDR2 SYDVKM. Trimming took 6 bases from V and 8 from J, leaving 16 bases between them. CDR3 in DNA: TGTGCCAGCAGAACCACAGGGACTCGGGGCTACACCTTC. Its protein product is CASRTTGTRGYTF.

The gene calls are TRBV7-3 and TRBJ2-3; TRBD1 is a possible D gene (6 bases). This CDR3 comprises 15 residues. Per germline, CDR1 SGHTA and CDR2 FQGTGA. The V end lost 5 bases, the J end lost 2 bases, and 14 bases lay between the germline ends. As DNA, the CDR3 is TGTGCCAGCAGCCCAGGCGGACAGTACACAGATACGCAGTATTTT. It yields the protein CASSPGGQYTDTQYF.